This record concerns one T cell receptor (beta chain) sequence. Germline assignment: CDR1 SGDLS and CDR2 YYNGEE. The CDR3 contains 12 residues. Trimming took off 1 base at V and 4 bases at J, with 4 bases between the two ends. Some clones are missing from TCRdb's copy, which holds only in-frame ones; the method was immunoSEQ multiplex PCR. The sample holds approximately 210,000 clones; about 90% are singletons and the top ten take around 8%. The data were taken from a study of blood T cell repertoires in COVID-19. Study summary: In each case, the material was cDNA or gDNA derived from T cells, B-cell-depleted T cells, or PBMCs.

Enrolled through a virtual design, the participants were between roughly 18 and 90 years of age and came from fewer than 30 US areas. The V and J genes are TRBV9 and TRBJ2-3; D remains ambiguous. This receptor was identified in a woman under 30 who had recovered from COVID-19. The sequenced sample was PBMCs or T cells enriched from blood (not recorded which). CDR3 nucleotide sequence: TGTGCCAGCAGCGTATCGTCAGATACGCAGTATTTT. It is translated as CASSVSSDTQYF.